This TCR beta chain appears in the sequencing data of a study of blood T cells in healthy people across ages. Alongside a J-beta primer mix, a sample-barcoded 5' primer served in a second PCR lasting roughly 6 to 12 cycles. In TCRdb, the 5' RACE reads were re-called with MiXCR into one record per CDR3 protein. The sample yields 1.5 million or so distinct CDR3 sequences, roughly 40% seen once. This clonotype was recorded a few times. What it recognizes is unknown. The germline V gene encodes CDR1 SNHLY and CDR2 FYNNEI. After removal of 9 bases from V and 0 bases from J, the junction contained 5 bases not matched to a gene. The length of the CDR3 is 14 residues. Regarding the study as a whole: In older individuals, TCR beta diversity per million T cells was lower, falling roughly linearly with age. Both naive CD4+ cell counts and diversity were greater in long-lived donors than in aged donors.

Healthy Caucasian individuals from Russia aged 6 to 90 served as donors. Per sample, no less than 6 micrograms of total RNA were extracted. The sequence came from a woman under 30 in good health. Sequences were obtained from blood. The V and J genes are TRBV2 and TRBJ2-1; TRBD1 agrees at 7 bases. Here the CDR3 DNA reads TGTGCCAGAGACAGGGAAGGCTCCTACAATGAGCAGTTCTTC. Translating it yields CARDREGSYNEQFF.